This paragraph covers one T cell receptor beta chain sequence. This clonotype has just a few counts. Its binding antigen is unknown. Base quality data are lacking; no much larger clone is found one base away. Sequencing was performed on an Illumina NovaSeq 6000. TCRalpha and TCRbeta cDNA libraries were built by 5'RACE with constant-segment primers, adding sample barcodes and unique molecular identifiers. RNA was extracted from every sample with Trizol reagent. The libraries were amplified in two PCR steps, and the second step added a second sample barcode and Illumina TruSeq adapters. Sequencing of libraries was performed on an Illumina NovaSeq with 2 x 150 bp paired-end reads. The published analysis was carried out like this. With migec v1.2.7, reads were demultiplexed and then collapsed into UMI-guided consensus sequences. With mixcr v2.1.11, UMI consensuses were aligned to TRA and TRB V and J templates and assembled into clonotypes. Clonotypes were classified as expanded or contracted when called significant by both edgeR and NoisET, with noise models trained on biological replicates. For edgeR calls, a false discovery rate-adjusted p below 0.01 and a log2 fold-change threshold of 1 were applied. As an exploratory analysis of dynamics, max-normalized trajectories of the 1000 most abundant clonotypes were examined with PCA combined with hierarchical clustering. Separately sequenced CD4+ and CD8+ repertoires were used to assign a CD4 or CD8 phenotype to each responding clone. The public reads were quality trimmed at Q25 with fastp and then assembled into clones with MiXCR by TCRdb, keeping productive beta chains. Each CDR3 protein gets just one entry, which takes the most common genes and DNA from the rows behind it. These V and J calls originate from TCRdb's pipeline instead of the authors' own analysis. This sample comprises 550,000 to 650,000 distinct CDR3 sequences, approximately 15% of them detected only once. The ten most abundant clones make up less than 10% of the sample.

This sample stems from a study of T-cell memory formation after mild COVID-19 (TCRdb year 2021). About the study as a whole: TCR sequence clusters from the two donors were largely donor specific. Longitudinal TCRalpha and TCRbeta repertoire sequencing tracked T-cell clones expanding and contracting after mild COVID-19 in a couple of donors. Two young, previously healthy adult volunteers made up the cohort, one male and one female. What the research found in general, with its limitations: The second-wave clones that peaked on day 37 were not confirmed to be SARS-CoV-2 specific. The detection of some responding clones in pre-infection memory suggests that pre-existing cross-reactive memory T cells joined the SARS-CoV-2 response. Clones contracting from day 15 to 85 had balanced CD4/CD8 phenotypes, while a second wave expanding from day 15 to 37 was biased towards CD4+. Contracting CD4+ clones turned up mainly in the CM and EM memory subsets, whereas EMRA was where CD8+ clones were enriched. Only two mild cases were covered in the study, and larger cohorts including severe cases with pre-infection samples were considered necessary.

The CDR3 starts with the cysteine, ends with the phenylalanine, and has 14 residues. The CDR3 DNA has 42 bases and is translated from base 1. Deletion took 4 bases off V and 0 bases off J, with a span of 9 bases between the germline ends. CDR1 and CDR2 are read off the germline V gene as SGHNT and YENEEA. PBMCs were isolated by Ficoll-Paque density gradient centrifugation. This sequence was found in an adult woman who had mild COVID-19 (a few samples of this study predate the infection). The sample titles of this study are shuffled in the database, so cell type and time point are left out; the donor was told from shared clones. The chain uses TRBV11-3 and TRBJ1-2; TRBD1 is a weak D gene call, 6 bases matching. The specimen sequenced was PBMCs or a T cell subset sorted from them (not recorded which). The CDR3 here reads CASSSRTANYGYTF. The DNA sequence is given as TGTGCCAGCAGCTCGAGGACAGCTAACTATGGCTACACCTTC.